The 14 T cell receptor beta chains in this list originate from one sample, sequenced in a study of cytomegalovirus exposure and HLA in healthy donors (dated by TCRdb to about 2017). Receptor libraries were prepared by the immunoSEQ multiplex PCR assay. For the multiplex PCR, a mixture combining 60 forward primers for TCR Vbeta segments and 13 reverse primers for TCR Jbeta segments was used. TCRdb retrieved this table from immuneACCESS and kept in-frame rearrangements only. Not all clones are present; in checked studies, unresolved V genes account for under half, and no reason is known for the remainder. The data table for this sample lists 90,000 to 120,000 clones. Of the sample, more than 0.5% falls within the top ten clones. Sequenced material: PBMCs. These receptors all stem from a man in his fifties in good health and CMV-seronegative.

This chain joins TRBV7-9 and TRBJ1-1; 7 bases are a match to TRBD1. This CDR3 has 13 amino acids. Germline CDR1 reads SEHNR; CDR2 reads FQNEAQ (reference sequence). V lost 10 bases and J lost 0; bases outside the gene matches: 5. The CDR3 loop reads CATVTGLNTEAFF. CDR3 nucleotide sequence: TGTGCCACCGTGACAGGGCTGAACACTGAAGCTTTCTTT.

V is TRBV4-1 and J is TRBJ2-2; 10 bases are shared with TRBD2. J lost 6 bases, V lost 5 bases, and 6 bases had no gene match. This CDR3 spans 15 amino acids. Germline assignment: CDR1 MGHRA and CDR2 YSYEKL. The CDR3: CASSSAGGLAGELFF. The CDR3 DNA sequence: TGCGCCAGCAGCTCAGCGGGGGGGCTTGCCGGGGAGCTGTTTTTT.

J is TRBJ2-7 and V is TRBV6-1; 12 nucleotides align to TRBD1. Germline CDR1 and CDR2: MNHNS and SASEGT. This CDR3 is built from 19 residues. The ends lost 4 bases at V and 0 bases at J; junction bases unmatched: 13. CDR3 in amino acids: CASSGRGQGATISSYEQYF. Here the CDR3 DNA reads TGTGCCAGCAGTGGACGGGGACAGGGGGCGACTATTAGCTCCTACGAGCAGTACTTC.

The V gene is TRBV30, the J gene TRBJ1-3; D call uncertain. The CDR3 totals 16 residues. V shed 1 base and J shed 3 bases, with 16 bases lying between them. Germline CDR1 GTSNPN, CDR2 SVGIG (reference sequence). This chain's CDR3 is CAWSDTPGISGNTIYF. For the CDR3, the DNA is TGTGCCTGGAGTGATACCCCCGGGATTAGTGGAAACACCATATATTTT.

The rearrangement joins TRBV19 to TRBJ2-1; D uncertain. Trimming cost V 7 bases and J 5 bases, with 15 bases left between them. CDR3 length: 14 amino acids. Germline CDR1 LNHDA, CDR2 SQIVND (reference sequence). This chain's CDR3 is CASTVRLYDNEQFF. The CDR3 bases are TGTGCCAGTACGGTCCGACTCTATGACAATGAGCAGTTCTTC.

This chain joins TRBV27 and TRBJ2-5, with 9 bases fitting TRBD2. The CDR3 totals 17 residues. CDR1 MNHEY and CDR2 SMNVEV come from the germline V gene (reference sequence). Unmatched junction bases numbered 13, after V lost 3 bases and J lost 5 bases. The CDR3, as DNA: TGTGCCAGCAGTTTGGTGCCGGGGCGGGGGGGCGGGGAGACCCAGTACTTC. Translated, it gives CASSLVPGRGGGETQYF.

The CDR3 region has the DNA TGTGCCAGCAGCTTCGACAGGGCTGCTGGCTACACCTTC. It yields the protein CASSFDRAAGYTF. This sequence joins TRBV7-3 and TRBJ1-2; 7 nucleotides align to TRBD1. CDR1 is SGHTA, CDR2 FQGTGA, per germline. V dropped 3 bases and J dropped 7; count of bases not matched to a gene: 5. The CDR3 spans 13 residues.

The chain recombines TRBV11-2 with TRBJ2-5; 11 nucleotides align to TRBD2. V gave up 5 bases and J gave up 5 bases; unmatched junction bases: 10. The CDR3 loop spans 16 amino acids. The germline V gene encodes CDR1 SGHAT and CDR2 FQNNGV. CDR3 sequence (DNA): TGTGCCAGCAGCCTTCCGGGACTAGCGGTGGTCGAGACCCAGTACTTC. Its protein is CASSLPGLAVVETQYF.

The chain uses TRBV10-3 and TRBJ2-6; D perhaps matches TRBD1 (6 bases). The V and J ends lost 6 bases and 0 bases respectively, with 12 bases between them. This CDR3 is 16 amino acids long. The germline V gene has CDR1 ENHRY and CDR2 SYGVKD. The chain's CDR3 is CAISIDRNSGANVLTF. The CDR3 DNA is TGTGCCATCAGCATAGACAGGAACTCTGGGGCCAACGTCCTGACTTTC.

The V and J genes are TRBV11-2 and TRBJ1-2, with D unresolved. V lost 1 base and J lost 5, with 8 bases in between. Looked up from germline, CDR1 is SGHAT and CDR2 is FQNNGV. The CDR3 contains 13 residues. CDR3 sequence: CASSLVSGYGYTF. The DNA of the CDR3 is TGTGCCAGCAGCTTAGTTTCGGGTTATGGCTACACCTTC.

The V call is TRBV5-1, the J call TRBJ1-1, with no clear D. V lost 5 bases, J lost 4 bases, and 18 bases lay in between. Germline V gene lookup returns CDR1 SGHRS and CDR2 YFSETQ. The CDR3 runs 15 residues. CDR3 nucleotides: TGCGCCAGCAGAGTCTTAGAAATTGGCGGCACTGAAGCTTTCTTT. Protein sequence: CASRVLEIGGTEAFF.

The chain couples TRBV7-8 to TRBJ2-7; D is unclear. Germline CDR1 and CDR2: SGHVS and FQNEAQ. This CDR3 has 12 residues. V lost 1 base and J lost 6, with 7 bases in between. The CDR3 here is CASSLELREQYF. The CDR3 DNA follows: TGTGCCAGCAGCTTAGAACTCCGCGAGCAGTACTTC.

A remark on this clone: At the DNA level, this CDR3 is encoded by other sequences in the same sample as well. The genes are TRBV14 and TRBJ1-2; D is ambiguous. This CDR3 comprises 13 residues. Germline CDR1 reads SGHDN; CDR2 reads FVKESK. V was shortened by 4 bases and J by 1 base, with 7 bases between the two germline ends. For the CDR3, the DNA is TGTGCCAGCAGCCCGGGGATTAACTATGGCTACACCTTC. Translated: CASSPGINYGYTF.

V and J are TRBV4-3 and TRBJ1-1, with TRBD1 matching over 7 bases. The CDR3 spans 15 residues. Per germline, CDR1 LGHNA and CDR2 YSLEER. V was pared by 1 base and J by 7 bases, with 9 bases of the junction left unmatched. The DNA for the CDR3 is TGCGCCAGCAGCCAAGTTTTCCAGGGGGGACTTGAAGCTTTCTTT. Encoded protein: CASSQVFQGGLEAFF.